These T cell receptor beta chains were read from a single sample in a study of shared clonotypes between healthy human individuals. Using immunoSEQ multiplex PCR, the repertoire was profiled, and TCRdb retains in-frame clones only, with some absent. The table has under 1,100,000 clones, approximately 70% seen once. Sequencing input: memory CD4+ T cells sorted from blood. The source of these receptors is a man younger than 35 in good health. Each CDR3 is given with its conserved first and last residue. D genes are given only for firm matches. Not every row has a clone size; where given, it reads once, few, many or a size class.

clone_size: .
d_call: TRBD2
v_call: TRBV10-2
j_call: TRBJ2-1
cdr3_nt: TGCGCCAGCAGTGACCCTAGCGGGAGGAGCAATGAGCAGTTCTTC
cdr3_aa: CASSDPSGRSNEQFF

clone_size: .
d_call: .
v_call: TRBV6-1
j_call: TRBJ1-3
cdr3_nt: TGTGCCAGCAGTGAGGGGAACTCTGGAAACACCATATATTTT
cdr3_aa: CASSEGNSGNTIYF

clone_size: .
d_call: .
v_call: TRBV29-1
j_call: TRBJ1-4
cdr3_nt: TGCAGCGGGACAGCTAATGAAAAACTGTTTTTT
cdr3_aa: CSGTANEKLFF

clone_size: .
d_call: .
v_call: TRBV5-1
j_call: TRBJ1-1
cdr3_nt: TGCGCCAGCAGCTTGATCCCAGGGGACGCGGTAGCTTTCTTT
cdr3_aa: CASSLIPGDAVAFF

clone_size: .
d_call: .
v_call: TRBV18
j_call: TRBJ1-3
cdr3_nt: TGTGCCAGCACGCGCCCATTGGCGGACTCTGGAAACACCATATATTTT
cdr3_aa: CASTRPLADSGNTIYF

clone_size: .
d_call: .
v_call: TRBV10-1
j_call: TRBJ1-1
cdr3_nt: TGCGCCAGCAGTGGCACCTTGAACACTGAAGCTTTCTTT
cdr3_aa: CASSGTLNTEAFF

clone_size: .
d_call: TRBD1
v_call: TRBV5-1
j_call: TRBJ2-7
cdr3_nt: TGCGCCAGCAGCTTGTGGGGCAGGACAGGGGACTACGAGCAGTACTTC
cdr3_aa: CASSLWGRTGDYEQYF

clone_size: .
d_call: .
v_call: TRBV9
j_call: TRBJ2-5
cdr3_nt: TGTGCCAGCAGCGTAGGAGGTCCCGGCAGGGTAGAGACCCAGTACTTC
cdr3_aa: CASSVGGPGRVETQYF

clone_size: few
d_call: .
v_call: TRBV6-5
j_call: TRBJ2-7
cdr3_nt: TGTGCCAGCAGTTACTCCCTCTACTCGGGGGAGCAGTACTTC
cdr3_aa: CASSYSLYSGEQYF

clone_size: once
d_call: TRBD2
v_call: TRBV9
j_call: TRBJ2-3
cdr3_nt: TGTGCCAGCAGCGTAGTAGGCTCTAGCGGGAGCGCAGATACGCAGTATTTT
cdr3_aa: CASSVVGSSGSADTQYF

clone_size: .
d_call: TRBD2
v_call: TRBV4-2
j_call: TRBJ2-3
cdr3_nt: TGTGCCAGCAGCCAAGCAACCTCGGGGGGGCCCAAAGATACGCAGTATTTT
cdr3_aa: CASSQATSGGPKDTQYF

clone_size: .
d_call: TRBD1
v_call: TRBV6-5
j_call: TRBJ2-7
cdr3_nt: TGTGCCAGCAAGGTGGGACAGGGCGCCTACGAGCAGTACTTC
cdr3_aa: CASKVGQGAYEQYF

clone_size: .
d_call: .
v_call: TRBV25-1
j_call: TRBJ1-3
cdr3_nt: TGTGCCAGCAGTGCTCTCGGGGGAGCTGGAAACACCATATATTTT
cdr3_aa: CASSALGGAGNTIYF

clone_size: few
d_call: .
v_call: TRBV5-5
j_call: TRBJ2-7
cdr3_nt: TGTGCCAGCAGCTCAGGGGTCACCTCCTACGAGCAGTACTTC
cdr3_aa: CASSSGVTSYEQYF

clone_size: once
d_call: .
v_call: TRBV5-1
j_call: TRBJ2-2
cdr3_nt: TGCGCCAGCAGCTTGGGGAGGACGAACACCGGGGAGCTGTTTTTT
cdr3_aa: CASSLGRTNTGELFF